This T cell receptor beta chain emerged from a study of blood T cell repertoires in COVID-19. Study-wide background: Specimens from acute and convalescent COVID-19 originated in the United States, Italy and Spain. Nucleic acid was either cDNA or gDNA, and it came from T cells, B-cell-depleted T cells, or PBMCs.

With V trimmed by 11 bases and J by 10 bases, 6 bases remained unmatched. The germline V gene has CDR1 LNHDA and CDR2 SQIVND (reference sequence). This CDR3 has 12 amino acids. In the source study's methods: Amplifying reference gene primers gave estimates of nucleated cell counts. Sequencing used immunoSEQ multiplex PCR; TCRdb keeps in-frame clones, though not all of them. The V and J calls and clone size were taken over from that table, and D and trimming were inferred from the DNA. Of 110,000 to 150,000 clones listed, approximately 80% are singletons. V and J are TRBV19 and TRBJ2-1; 12 bases line up with TRBD2. Sequencing was carried out using peripheral blood. The clonotype comes from a woman aged 45-65 years with acute or convalescent COVID-19. CDR3 loop: CAVLAGGGEQFF. In nucleotides, the CDR3 is TGTGCCGTACTAGCGGGGGGTGGCGAGCAGTTCTTC.